The rows below give T cell receptor beta chains drawn from one sample of a study of cytomegalovirus exposure and HLA in healthy donors. Generated by immunoSEQ multiplex PCR, the TCRdb table keeps only in-frame clones and is missing some. The sample includes 130,000 to 150,000 clones, roughly 75% of them seen just once. The sample taken for sequencing was PBMCs. These receptor sequences come from a female donor in good health and CMV-seronegative. Both conserved end residues are part of each CDR3. Fields, in order: V gene, clone size, J gene, D gene, CDR3 protein, CDR3 DNA. D genes are given only for firm matches. A clone size is listed for some rows: how often the clone was seen (once, few, many), or a class if it is expanded.

TRBV19	NA	TRBJ2-7	TRBD1	CASSIATGGTYEQYF	TGTGCCAGTAGTATAGCGACAGGGGGCACCTACGAGCAGTACTTC
TRBV28	NA	TRBJ2-2	NA	CASSRGMENTGELFF	TGTGCCAGCAGTAGAGGGATGGAGAACACCGGGGAGCTGTTTTTT
TRBV27	NA	TRBJ2-5	TRBD2	CASSWTSGSQETQYF	TGTGCCAGCAGCTGGACTAGCGGGAGTCAAGAGACCCAGTACTTC
TRBV7-9	NA	TRBJ1-2	TRBD1	CASSLRTGDFYGYTF	TGTGCCAGCAGCTTGAGGACAGGGGACTTCTATGGCTACACCTTC
TRBV7-2	few	TRBJ2-3	NA	CASSLDNTDTQYF	TGTGCCAGCAGCTTAGACAACACAGATACGCAGTATTTT
TRBV19	NA	TRBJ2-1	NA	CASNTGSSYNEQFF	TGTGCCAGTAACACAGGGAGCTCCTACAATGAGCAGTTCTTC
TRBV27	NA	TRBJ2-7	NA	CASSLSFSGSTAQPYEQYF	TGTGCCAGCAGTTTATCTTTTTCGGGGTCCACAGCCCAACCCTACGAGCAGTACTTC
TRBV9	NA	TRBJ1-2	NA	CASSVDGGEGYTF	TGTGCCAGCAGCGTAGATGGCGGGGAAGGCTACACCTTC
TRBV27	NA	TRBJ2-2	TRBD1	CASSFGWGSSGGGGAGELFF	TGTGCCAGCAGTTTCGGATGGGGCTCTTCAGGGGGCGGTGGCGCCGGGGAGCTGTTTTTT
TRBV6-1	few	TRBJ1-6	NA	CASRLEQDNSPLHF	TGTGCCAGCAGACTTGAACAGGATAATTCACCCCTCCACTTT